Given below is one T cell receptor (beta chain) in context. Generated by immunoSEQ multiplex PCR, the TCRdb table keeps only in-frame clones and is missing some. The repertoire has 330,000 or so clones, under 90% of them found once; the top ten carry around 5.5%. Treatment specified: roughly 19 received Ad26.COV2.S at low or high dose, single or two shots; 5 received placebo; per-sample allocation not given. The study sampled participants on day 63 after the first vaccine or placebo injection. These data are taken from a study of Ad26.COV2.S vaccination and SARS-CoV-2 variants. Trimming cost V 7 bases and J 6 bases; bases outside gene matches: 6. Germline V gene data show CDR1 as MNHEY and CDR2 as SVGAGI. The CDR3 runs 13 residues.

The chain is built from TRBV6-5 and TRBJ1-5; 7 bases match TRBD1. The sample consisted of peripheral blood, taken in a trial of Ad26.COV2.S vaccine versus placebo. This TCR was sampled from a person aged 18-60 years who received the Ad26.COV2.S COVID-19 vaccine or a placebo. The CDR3 reads CASTDRMGQPQHF. As DNA, the CDR3 is TGTGCCAGCACGGACAGGATGGGTCAGCCCCAGCATTTT.